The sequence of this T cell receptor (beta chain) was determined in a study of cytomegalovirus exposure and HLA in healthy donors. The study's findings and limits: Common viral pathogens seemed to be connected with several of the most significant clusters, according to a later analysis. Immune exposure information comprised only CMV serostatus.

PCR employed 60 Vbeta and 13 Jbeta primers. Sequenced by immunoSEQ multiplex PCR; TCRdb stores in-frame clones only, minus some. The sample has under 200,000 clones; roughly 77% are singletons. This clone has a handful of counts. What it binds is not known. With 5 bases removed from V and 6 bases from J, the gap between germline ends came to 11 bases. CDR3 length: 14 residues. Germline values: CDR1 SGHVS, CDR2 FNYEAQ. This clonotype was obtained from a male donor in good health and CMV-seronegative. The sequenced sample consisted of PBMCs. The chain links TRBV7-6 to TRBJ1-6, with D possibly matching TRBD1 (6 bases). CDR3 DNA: TGTGCCAGCAGCCAGGACAGTTTTAATTCACCCCTCCACTTT. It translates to CASSQDSFNSPLHF.